These 25 T cell receptor beta chains share one sample of origin, sequenced in a study of post-analysis software for immune sequencing data. Their antigen targets remain unknown. General study findings and limits: When patients were compared with controls, a handful of TRBV segments were more frequent, TRBV5-6, TRBV5-1 and TRBV20-1 among them.

Every TCR beta cDNA library bore unique molecular identifiers. MiXCR was run by TCRdb on the PCR reads, yielding one entry per CDR3 protein. The data contain 750,000 to 950,000 distinct CDR3 sequences, approximately 50% of them singletons. Sequenced: blood. These receptors were collected from a girl between 5 and 17 years old with multiple sclerosis.

CDR3 protein: CASSLDRSNTGELFF. Here the CDR3 DNA reads TGTGCCAGCAGCTTAGACAGGTCGAACACCGGGGAGCTGTTTTTT. The rearrangement uses TRBV7-9 and TRBJ2-2; the D gene is possibly TRBD1 (5 bases). The germline V and J ends were trimmed by 1 base and 0 bases, with 6 bases remaining between them. The CDR3 is 15 residues long. Germline V CDR1 and CDR2: SEHNR, FQNEAQ (reference sequence).

Notes on this clonotype: Germline and junction disagree at one end, which may indicate a read error. The chain carries TRBV11-2 and TRBJ2-1; D gene unclear. Looked up from germline, CDR1 is SGHAT and CDR2 is FQNNGV. This CDR3 has 13 amino acids. CDR3 bases: TGTACCAGCAGCTTAGAGGCGTACAATGAGCAGTTCTTT. Its translation is CTSSLEAYNEQFF.

The CDR3 DNA sequence: TGTGCCATCAGTGCCCCGGGACGGCGCCTCGAGCAGTACTTC. Residues: CAISAPGRRLEQYF. J is TRBJ2-5 and V is TRBV10-3; tentatively, D is TRBD1 or TRBD2 (5 bases each). The last part of the DNA fits TRBJ2-7 better; the J call may be wrong. The CDR3 is 14 residues long. Germline-derived CDR1 and CDR2 are ENHRY and SYGVKD.

The chain is built from TRBV5-5 and TRBJ2-7; 9 nucleotides line up with TRBD2. The CDR3 totals 16 residues. Germline values: CDR1 SGHKS, CDR2 YYEKEE (reference sequence). With 0 bases clipped from V and 4 bases from J, the junction kept 8 bases outside the gene matches. CDR3 coding DNA: TGTGCCAGCAGCTTGGACGTGGGACTAGCCATGTACGAGCAGTACTTC. Translated, it gives CASSLDVGLAMYEQYF.

Regarding this clonotype: At one boundary the junction diverges from the germline segment, which might be a read error. The V and J genes are TRBV12-3 or TRBV12-4 and TRBJ2-3, with 11 bases fitting TRBD2. This CDR3 is 16 amino acids long. CDR3 nucleotides: TGTGCCAGCAGTTCCGGACTAGCGGGTCACACAGACACGCAGTATTTT. Translated: CASSSGLAGHTDTQYF.

This clonotype has a handful of counts. J is TRBJ1-5 and V is TRBV7-9, with 9 positions matching TRBD1. CDR1 is SEHNR, CDR2 FQNEAQ, per germline (reference sequence). This CDR3 is 17 amino acids long. V gave up 5 bases and J gave up 0 bases; unmatched junction bases: 8. CDR3 amino acids: CASSSLGQGSSNQPQHF. DNA of the CDR3: TGTGCCAGCAGCAGTCTGGGACAGGGAAGTAGCAATCAGCCCCAGCATTTT.

The chain recombines TRBV7-9 with TRBJ2-7, with D perhaps matching TRBD1 or TRBD2 (5 bases each). The V gene's germline CDR1 is SEHNR and CDR2 FQNEAQ (reference sequence). The length of the CDR3 is 14 residues. Trimming removed 2 bases from V and 5 bases from J, with 13 bases in between. The CDR3 region has the DNA TGTGCCAGCAGCTTAAACGAGGGGTCTCACGAGCAGTACTTC. Translation: CASSLNEGSHEQYF. The variable domain in full, completed from reference TRBV7-9 and TRBJ2-7, reads DTGVSQNPRHKITKRGQNVTFRCDPISEHNRLYWYRQTLGQGPEFLTYFQNEAQLEKSRLLSDRFSAERPKGSFSTLEIQRTEQGDSAMYLCASSLNEGSHEQYFGPGTRLTVT.

The rearrangement joins TRBV7-6 to TRBJ2-5; 7 nucleotides line up with TRBD2. The CDR3 is 15 residues long. The germline gives CDR1 SGHVS, CDR2 FNYEAQ. The J segment lost 8 bases and the V segment lost 0 bases, leaving 9 bases of the junction unmatched. In nucleotides, the CDR3 is TGTGCCAGCAGCTTAGCGCGATCGGGGGGAGAAACCCAGTACTTC. Translated: CASSLARSGGETQYF.

This clonotype occurred once. The chain joins TRBV9 to TRBJ2-5; 9 nucleotides line up with TRBD2. The CDR3 consists of 14 residues. The V and J ends lost 3 bases and 5 bases, in that order; junction bases with no gene match: 5. Germline V gene lookup returns CDR1 SGDLS and CDR2 YYNGEE. CDR3 nucleotides: TGTGCCAGCAGCGAAGCGGGGGGAAGGGAGACCCAGTACTTC. Translating gives CASSEAGGRETQYF.

The CDR3 here is CSAPGGGASGQPQHF. DNA of the CDR3: TGCAGTGCTCCTGGTGGGGGGGCGAGCGGTCAGCCCCAGCATTTT. The rearrangement links TRBV20-1 to TRBJ1-5, with D possibly matching TRBD1 (6 bases). V was pared by 5 bases and J by 6 bases, with 20 bases between. The CDR3 totals 15 residues. Germline V lookup: CDR1 DFQATT, CDR2 SNEGSKA (reference sequence).

This rearrangement joins TRBV10-3 to TRBJ2-1; D might be TRBD1 or TRBD2, each matching 6 bases. This CDR3 comprises 16 residues. The germline CDR1 and CDR2 sequences are ENHRY and SYGVKD. V gave up 7 bases and J gave up 7 bases, with 23 bases separating them. The CDR3: CAIKGVVGLGGNEQFF. The CDR3 DNA sequence: TGTGCCATCAAGGGGGTAGTGGGCCTCGGGGGAAATGAGCAGTTCTTC.

The CDR3 reads CSAGQVSSYNEQFF. CDR3 in DNA: TGCAGTGCTGGTCAGGTTAGCTCCTACAATGAGCAGTTCTTC. The V gene is TRBV20-1, the J gene TRBJ2-1, with no clear D. Germline CDR1 DFQATT, CDR2 SNEGSKA (reference sequence). The CDR3 sequence is 14 residues long. Trimming pared 5 bases from V and 0 bases from J, leaving 11 bases between.

The V and J genes are TRBV7-9 and TRBJ2-5; either TRBD1 or TRBD2 may supply D (5 bases each). Gene TRBJ2-7 matches the end of the DNA better, so the J call may be wrong. The CDR3 has 16 amino acids. Germline V gives CDR1 SEHNR, CDR2 FQNEAQ (reference sequence). CDR3 sequence reads: CASSSGRDLYRDEQYF. The CDR3 DNA follows: TGTGCCAGCAGTTCGGGAAGGGACCTATATCGGGACGAGCAGTACTTC.

This clonotype turned up a few times. The chain's CDR3 is CSVQPGQFTDTQYF. The CDR3, as DNA: TGCAGCGTCCAACCGGGACAATTCACAGATACGCAGTATTTT. The V gene is TRBV29-1, the J gene TRBJ2-3; D might be TRBD1 (6 bases). Germline CDR1 SQVTM, CDR2 ANQGSEA. The CDR3 spans 14 residues. V was pared by 6 bases and J by 2 bases, with 15 bases between.

This sequence joins TRBV9 and TRBJ2-7; 14 bases line up with TRBD2. The end of the DNA is better explained by TRBJ2-5, so the J call may be wrong. The germline V gene encodes CDR1 SGDLS and CDR2 YYNGEE. CDR3 size: 17 residues. The CDR3 sequence is CASSVATSGRDEETQYF. Here the CDR3 DNA reads TGTGCCAGCAGCGTAGCGACTAGCGGGAGGGATGAGGAGACCCAGTACTTC.

The chain couples TRBV20-1 to TRBJ2-4; possible D gene TRBD2, 5 bases. The CDR3 covers 14 residues. Deletions cut 6 bases from V and 3 bases from J, with 15 bases between. Germline V gene sequence: CDR1 DFQATT, CDR2 SNEGSKA (reference sequence). CDR3: CSAAGLGLKNIQYF. The CDR3 DNA sequence: TGCAGTGCAGCTGGACTTGGACTCAAAAACATTCAGTACTTC.

This chain links TRBV12-5 with TRBJ2-1; D is perhaps TRBD1 (5 bases). The V and J ends lost 5 bases and 6 bases respectively, with 14 bases between them. Germline V gives CDR1 LGHNT, CDR2 FRNRAP. The CDR3 is made up of 14 amino acids. For the CDR3, the DNA is TGTGCTAGTGGTCCTGGACAAGCTGGCAATGAGCAGTTCTTC. This sequence encodes CASGPGQAGNEQFF.

This chain connects TRBV30 to TRBJ2-7; 7 nucleotides match TRBD1. Trimming cost V 2 bases and J 0 bases; bases outside gene matches: 1. This CDR3 is built from 13 residues. The germline V gene has CDR1 GTSNPN and CDR2 SVGIG (reference sequence). CDR3 nucleotide sequence: TGTGCCTGGAGTAGGACAGGCTCCTACGAGCAGTACTTC. Translating gives CAWSRTGSYEQYF.

There are a few counts of this clonotype. The J gene is TRBJ2-7, the V gene TRBV25-1; D perhaps matches TRBD1 (5 bases). Trimming shortened V by 8 bases and J by 3 bases, and 17 bases separated the two germline ends. Per germline, CDR1 MGHDK and CDR2 SYGVNS. This CDR3 has 14 amino acids. The chain's CDR3 is CASQSDHRLYEQYF. The CDR3 DNA reads as TGTGCCAGCCAGTCCGATCACAGGCTCTACGAGCAGTACTTC.

This clonotype was recorded a few times. The J gene is TRBJ2-2, the V gene TRBV29-1, with D uncertain. The germline CDR1 and CDR2 sequences are SQVTM and ANQGSEA. The V gene lost 7 bases and the J gene lost 5 bases, with 8 bases spanning the gap. The CDR3 loop spans 11 amino acids. CDR3 bases: TGCAGCGCGACTTCTACCGGGGAGCTGTTTTTT. As protein: CSATSTGELFF.

This chain joins TRBV5-1 and TRBJ1-1; D is ambiguous. V was trimmed by 0 bases and J by 7 bases, leaving 10 bases between them. Germline V gives CDR1 SGHRS, CDR2 YFSETQ. The CDR3 totals 13 residues. DNA for the CDR3: TGCGCCAGCAGCTTGGGAGACCGAGATGAAGCTTTCTTT. Translation: CASSLGDRDEAFF.

This clonotype was detected only a few times. The chain couples TRBV3-1 to TRBJ1-2; D call uncertain. Trimming took off 1 base at V and 2 bases at J, with 8 bases between the two ends. The CDR3 is made up of 14 amino acids. Germline V gene sequence: CDR1 LGHDT, CDR2 YNNKEL (reference sequence). The DNA for the CDR3 is TGTGCCAGCAGCCAAGTTCGCAGCAACTATGGCTACACCTTC. Translating gives CASSQVRSNYGYTF.

Notes on this clonotype: The germline gene is not matched at one end of the junction; a read error may be the cause. The chain carries TRBV9 and TRBJ2-6, with D possibly matching TRBD2 (5 bases). The CDR3 runs to 16 residues. Germline V CDR1 and CDR2: SGDLS, YYNGEE. The CDR3 region is CASSPRGQASTNVRTF. The CDR3 DNA follows: TGTGCCAGCAGCCCCCGCGGGCAGGCGTCGACCAACGTCCGGACTTTC. Complete variable domain (other parts from reference TRBV9 and TRBJ2-6): DSGVTQTPKHLITATGQRVTLRCSPRSGDLSVYWYQQSLDQGLQFLIQYYNGEERAKGNILERFSAQQFPDLHSELNLSSLELGDSALYFCASSPRGQASTNVRTFGAGSRLTVL.

In nucleotides, the CDR3 is TGTGCCAGCAGAACTAGCGTGAGCTCCTACGAGCAGTACTTC. Its translation: CASRTSVSSYEQYF. V and J are TRBV6-1 and TRBJ2-7, with 7 positions matching TRBD2. J lost 0 bases, V lost 6 bases, and 5 bases had no gene match. The germline CDR1 and CDR2 sequences are MNHNS and SASEGT. There are 14 residues in the CDR3.

This chain uses TRBV20-1 with TRBJ2-7; 7 nucleotides align to TRBD1. The DNA end lines up better with TRBJ2-4; the J call may be wrong. CDR1 is DFQATT, CDR2 SNEGSKA, per germline (reference sequence). The CDR3 runs to 13 residues. CDR3 in DNA: TGCAGTGCTCTGGGACAGCCCAGCAACATTCAGTACTTC. Translation: CSALGQPSNIQYF.